This entry concerns a single T cell receptor beta chain. This sample stems from a study of blood T cell repertoires in COVID-19. Study-wide background: From T cells, B-cell-depleted T cells, or PBMCs came the material, which was cDNA or gDNA.

Generated by immunoSEQ multiplex PCR, the TCRdb table keeps only in-frame clones and is missing some. The sample has some 69,000 clones; about 88% are singletons. This sequence was found in a man in his sixties with acute or convalescent COVID-19. The sequencing sample was made of peripheral blood.

In DNA, the CDR3 is TGTGCCAGCAGCTTCCCCCTCGGGGACAGCAATCCGACTAATGAAAAACTGTTTTTT. Its translation: CASSFPLGDSNPTNEKLFF. The V and J genes are TRBV7-9 and TRBJ1-4, with 7 bases identical to TRBD1. This CDR3 has 19 amino acids. Trimming at V came to 3 bases and at J to 2 bases, leaving 15 bases not matched to a gene. Looked up from germline, CDR1 is SEHNR and CDR2 is FQNEAQ (reference sequence).